This T cell receptor (beta chain) comes out of a study of blood T cells in healthy people across ages. This CDR3 contains 15 residues. V lost 5 bases to trimming and J lost 0 bases, with 10 bases between them. Germline V gene sequence: CDR1 SGHAT, CDR2 FQNNGV. The second PCR ran about 6 to 11 cycles with a sample-barcoded 5' primer and J-beta primers. Using its own MiXCR run on the 5' RACE reads, TCRdb lists one record per CDR3 protein. Among about 1.5 million distinct CDR3 sequences listed, 42% were seen once. The sequencing input was blood. This clonotype originated in a woman aged 18-29 years in good health. The chain is built from TRBV11-2 and TRBJ1-4; D is unclear. The CDR3 here is CASSLLQATNEKLFF. In DNA form, the CDR3 reads TGTGCCAGCAGCCTTCTTCAAGCAACTAATGAAAAACTGTTTTTT.